Here is one T cell receptor (beta chain) with its context. This entry belongs to a study of blood T cell repertoires in COVID-19. About the study: Specimens from acute and convalescent COVID-19 originated in the United States, Italy and Spain.

Participants' reported clinical history set cohort assignment. In the authors' methods: Amplifying reference gene primers gave estimates of nucleated cell counts. The data were produced by immunoSEQ multiplex PCR, yet TCRdb's version contains in-frame clones alone and is incomplete. V, J and clone size reflect that table, while D and trimming were determined from the DNA. Here the sample spans over 350,000 clones, approximately 93% being singletons. The germline V and J ends were trimmed by 8 bases and 1 base, with 14 bases remaining between them. Germline-derived CDR1 and CDR2 are MDHEN and SYDVKM. The CDR3 is 14 residues long.

V is TRBV28 and J is TRBJ1-1; no firm D call. Sequenced input: PBMCs or T cells enriched from blood (not recorded which). The source of this sequence is a woman between 40 and 55 years old who had been exposed to COVID-19. CDR3: CASVWREANTEAFF. The CDR3 region has the DNA TGTGCCAGCGTATGGAGGGAGGCGAACACTGAAGCTTTCTTT.